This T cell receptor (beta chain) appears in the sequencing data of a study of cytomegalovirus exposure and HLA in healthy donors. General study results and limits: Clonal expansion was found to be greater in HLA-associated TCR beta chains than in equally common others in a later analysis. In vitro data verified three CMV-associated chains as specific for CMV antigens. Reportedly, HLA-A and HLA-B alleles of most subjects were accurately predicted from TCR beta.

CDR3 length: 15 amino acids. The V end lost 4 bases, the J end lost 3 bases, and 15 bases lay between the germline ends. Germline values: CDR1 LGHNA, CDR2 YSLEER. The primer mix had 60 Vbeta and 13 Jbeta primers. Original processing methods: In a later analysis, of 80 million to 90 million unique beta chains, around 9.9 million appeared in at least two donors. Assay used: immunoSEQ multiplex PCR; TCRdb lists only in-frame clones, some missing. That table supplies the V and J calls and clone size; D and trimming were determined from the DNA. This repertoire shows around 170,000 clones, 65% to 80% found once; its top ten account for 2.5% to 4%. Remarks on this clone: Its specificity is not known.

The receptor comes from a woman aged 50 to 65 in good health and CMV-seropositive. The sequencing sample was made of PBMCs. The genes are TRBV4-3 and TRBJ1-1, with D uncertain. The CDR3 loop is CASSRKAGSDTEAFF. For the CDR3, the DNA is TGCGCCAGCAGCCGGAAAGCGGGGTCGGACACTGAAGCTTTCTTT.